These T cell receptor beta chains were read from a single sample in a study of blood T cell repertoires in COVID-19. The assay was immunoSEQ multiplex PCR, and TCRdb's table has in-frame clones only and misses some. The top ten clones hold over 20% of a sample with 80,000 to 95,000 clones, roughly 86% of them seen once. The material sequenced was peripheral blood. These receptors came from a woman aged 80 or older in a cohort sampled during active or convalescent COVID-19. The CDR3 runs from the conserved cysteine through the conserved F or W. A D gene is named only where the DNA matches it firmly. Clone size appears in some rows only: once, few, many, or a class for an expanded clone.

D	length	V	J	size	DNA	CDR3
-	15	TRBV27	TRBJ1-3	-	TGTGCCAGCAGAGCCGACAGACTTTCTGGAAACACCATATATTTT	CASRADRLSGNTIYF
TRBD1	16	TRBV19	TRBJ1-5	-	TGTGCCAGTAGTATCCCGGGACAGGGTGGCAATCAGCCCCAGCATTTT	CASSIPGQGGNQPQHF
TRBD2	16	TRBV18	TRBJ2-7	-	TGTGCCAGCTCACCACGCGAAGGGACTACCATTTACGAGCAGTACTTC	CASSPREGTTIYEQYF
TRBD1	14	TRBV3-1/TRBV3-2	TRBJ1-1	-	TGTGCCAGCAGCCTAACAGGGGGCAGGACTGAAGCTTTCTTT	CASSLTGGRTEAFF
-	13	TRBV5-6	TRBJ1-2	few	TGTGCCAGCGGCCCTGCTGGGGGGAATGGCTACACCTTC	CASGPAGGNGYTF
-	15	TRBV6-1	TRBJ2-1	-	TGTGCCAGCAGTGAGACAGGAGTCGGACACTGGGAGCAGTTCTTC	CASSETGVGHWEQFF
-	15	TRBV6-2/TRBV6-3	TRBJ1-1	-	TGTGCCAGCAGTTACACCAGGGTTGGACAAGGTAGGGCTTTCTTT	CASSYTRVGQGRAFF
-	15	TRBV10-3	TRBJ1-2	-	TGTGCCATCAGTGAGGCGCGGGGGGCTGGGTATGGCTACACCTTC	CAISEARGAGYGYTF
TRBD1	15	TRBV7-2	TRBJ2-5	-	TGTGCCAGCAGCTTCGGGACAGGGGGCTCGGAGACCCAGTACTTC	CASSFGTGGSETQYF
TRBD2	20	TRBV3-1/TRBV3-2	TRBJ2-2	few	TGTGCCAGCAGCCGATTTTCCGGACTAGCGGGATCGGCGAACACCGGGGAGCTGTTTTTT	CASSRFSGLAGSANTGELFF
-	13	TRBV4-1	TRBJ1-4	-	TGCGCCAGCAGCCAACAGGGGTCGGAAAAACTGTTTTTT	CASSQQGSEKLFF
-	13	TRBV10-3	TRBJ2-3	-	TGTGCCATCAGAGGACAGATCGAAGATACGCAGTATTTT	CAIRGQIEDTQYF
TRBD2	13	TRBV7-9	TRBJ2-1	-	TGTGCCAGCAGTTCTAGCGGGAGTGCTGAGCAGTTCTTC	CASSSSGSAEQFF
TRBD2	15	TRBV13	TRBJ2-3	-	TGTGCCAGCAGCTCCGGGACTAGCGACACAGATACGCAGTATTTT	CASSSGTSDTDTQYF
TRBD2	16	TRBV5-4	TRBJ2-3	-	TGTGCCAGCAGCTTAAAACTAGCGGGAGGACCAGATACGCAGTATTTT	CASSLKLAGGPDTQYF
-	13	TRBV3-1/TRBV3-2	TRBJ2-7	-	TGTGCCAGCAGCCAGCACTCGATCTACGAGCAGTACTTC	CASSQHSIYEQYF
-	16	TRBV9	TRBJ1-1	-	TGTGCCAGCAGCGTTAAGCCTGTGAAACGGAACACTGAAGCTTTCTTT	CASSVKPVKRNTEAFF
TRBD2	16	TRBV2	TRBJ2-3	-	TGTGCCAGCAGCTACGGACTAGCGGGGTCCACAGATACGCAGTATTTT	CASSYGLAGSTDTQYF
-	14	TRBV7-8	TRBJ1-1	-	TGTGCCAGCAGCTTAGTAGAACAGGGAGTTGAAGCTTTCTTT	CASSLVEQGVEAFF
-	14	TRBV28	TRBJ1-2	few	TGTGCCACCCGGAGGCCCTCACTTAACTATGGCTACACCTTC	CATRRPSLNYGYTF
-	12	TRBV12-3/TRBV12-4	TRBJ1-4	-	TGTGCCAGCAGTCTAAAGAGCGCTTACCTGTTTTTT	CASSLKSAYLFF
TRBD2	15	TRBV9	TRBJ2-2	-	TGTGCCAGCAGCTGGACTAGCGGGTGGCCCGGGGAGCTGTTTTTT	CASSWTSGWPGELFF